This passage covers 2 T cell receptor beta chains from one sample sequenced in a study of PD-1 blockade in classical Hodgkin lymphoma. Assay: immunoSEQ multiplex PCR; the TCRdb copy retains only in-frame clones and omits some. Among 100,000 to 130,000 clones listed, 80% to 90% were seen once. Autologous stem cell transplantation was followed by relapse in every patient, and brentuximab vedotin exposure varied. The sequencing used peripheral blood mononuclear cells (PBMCs), collected before the second cycle of nivolumab. The receptors here all came from a human donor with classical Hodgkin lymphoma.

This clone is a singleton in its sample. The chain is built from TRBV12-5 and TRBJ1-1; D not certain. The germline V gene has CDR1 LGHNT and CDR2 FRNRAP. V was pared by 6 bases and J by 1 base, with 9 bases between. The CDR3 consists of 13 residues. In DNA, the CDR3 is TGTGCTAGTGGGCTTCGACAGAACACTGAAGCTTTCTTT. Translating it yields CASGLRQNTEAFF.

This rearrangement joins TRBV7-2 to TRBJ1-1; D gene ambiguous. The germline V gene encodes CDR1 SGHTA and CDR2 FQGNSA. The CDR3 is 14 residues long. Trimming removed 1 base at V and 2 bases at J, with 8 bases between. The CDR3 region is CASSLGRKNTEAFF. The CDR3, as DNA: TGTGCCAGCAGCTTAGGCAGGAAAAACACTGAAGCTTTCTTT.